This entry concerns a single T cell receptor (beta chain). This sample is drawn from a study of blood T cell repertoires in COVID-19. With 5 bases clipped from V and 4 bases from J, the junction kept 1 base outside the gene matches. In germline, CDR1 is SNHLY, CDR2 FYNNEI. The CDR3 covers 12 residues. Enrollees, about 18 to 95 years old, lived in about two dozen US areas. Libraries were prepared by immunoSEQ multiplex PCR; TCRdb keeps only in-frame clonotypes and omits some of them. The table includes approximately 220,000 clones, about four fifths detected once. This chain uses TRBV2 with TRBJ1-1; 7 bases line up with TRBD1. This clonotype was sampled from a woman between 40 and 50 years old with acute COVID-19. The sequenced sample was PBMCs or T cells enriched from blood (not recorded which). CDR3 bases: TGTGCCAGCAGTTGGACAGGCACTGAAGCTTTCTTT. Translation: CASSWTGTEAFF.